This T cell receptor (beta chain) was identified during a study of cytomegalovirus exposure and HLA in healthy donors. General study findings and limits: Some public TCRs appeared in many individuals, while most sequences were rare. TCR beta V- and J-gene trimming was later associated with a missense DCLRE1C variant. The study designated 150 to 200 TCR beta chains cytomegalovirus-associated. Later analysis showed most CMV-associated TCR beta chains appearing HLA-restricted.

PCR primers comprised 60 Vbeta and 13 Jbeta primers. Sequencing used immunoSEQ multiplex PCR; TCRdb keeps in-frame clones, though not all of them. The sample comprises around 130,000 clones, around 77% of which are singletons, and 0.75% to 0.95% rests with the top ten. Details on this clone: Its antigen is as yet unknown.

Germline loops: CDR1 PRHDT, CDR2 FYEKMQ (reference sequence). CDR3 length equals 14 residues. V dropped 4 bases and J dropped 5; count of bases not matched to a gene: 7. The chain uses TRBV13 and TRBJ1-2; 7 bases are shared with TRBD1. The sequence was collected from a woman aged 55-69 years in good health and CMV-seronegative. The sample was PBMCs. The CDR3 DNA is TGTGCCAGCAGCTACAACGACAGGGCTTATGGCTACACCTTC. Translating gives CASSYNDRAYGYTF.